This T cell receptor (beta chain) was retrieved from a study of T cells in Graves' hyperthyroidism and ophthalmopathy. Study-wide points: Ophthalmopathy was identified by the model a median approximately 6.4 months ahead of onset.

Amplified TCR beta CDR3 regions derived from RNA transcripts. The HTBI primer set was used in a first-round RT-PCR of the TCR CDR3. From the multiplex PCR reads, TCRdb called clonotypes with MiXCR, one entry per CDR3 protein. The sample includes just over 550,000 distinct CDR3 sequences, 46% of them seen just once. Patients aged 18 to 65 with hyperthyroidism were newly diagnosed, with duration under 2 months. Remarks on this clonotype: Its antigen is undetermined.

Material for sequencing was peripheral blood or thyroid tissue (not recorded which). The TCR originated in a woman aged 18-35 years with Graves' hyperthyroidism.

The CDR3 is CASSMTGWGGYTF. DNA for the CDR3: TGTGCCAGCAGCATGACAGGGTGGGGTGGCTACACCTTC. This chain joins TRBV7-2 and TRBJ1-2; TRBD1 matches at 7 bases. Trimming took 5 bases from V and 7 from J; bases not matched to a gene: 7. The germline CDR1 and CDR2 sequences are SGHTA and FQGNSA. This CDR3 region has 13 residues. Variable domain in full (rest from reference TRBV7-2 and TRBJ1-2): GAGVSQSPSNKVTEKGKDVELRCDPISGHTALYWYRQSLGQGLEFLIYFQGNSAPDKSGLPSDRFSAERTGGSVSTLTIQRTQQEDSAVYLCASSMTGWGGYTFGSGTRLTVV.